In this sample, the clone carrying this T cell receptor beta chain turned up many times. Its antigen remains unidentified. The data were taken from a study of T cells in Graves' hyperthyroidism and ophthalmopathy. Study at large: The initial diagnosis was the point when peripheral blood was collected, ahead of any treatment.

The CDR3 has 13 amino acids. Trimming pared 10 bases from V and 0 bases from J, leaving 12 bases between. Each person with ophthalmopathy scored at least 3 on the Clinical Activity Score, reached NOSPECS grade 4 or higher, and had been ill under 3 months. Uncontrolled infections, other autoimmune diseases, pregnancy or lactation led to exclusion of patients. Amplification of TCR beta CDR3 regions used RNA as the template. The HTBI set primed first-round TCR CDR3 RT-PCR. MiXCR was run by TCRdb on the multiplex PCR reads, yielding one entry per CDR3 protein. The data show approximately 430,000 distinct CDR3 sequences, about 15% seen once. The study's findings and limits: Most clonotypes expanded in the thyroid (above 0.001) were also present in blood.

The sequence was obtained from a man aged 18-30 years with Graves' ophthalmopathy. V is TRBV12-3 or TRBV12-4 and J is TRBJ1-1; D is unresolved. Sequencing input: blood. CDR3 protein: CATRTALNTEAFF. The CDR3 region has the DNA TGTGCCACCCGGACGGCGTTGAACACTGAAGCTTTCTTT.